These 4 T cell receptor beta chains were all obtained from the same sample, sequenced in a study of blood T cell repertoires in COVID-19. Sequencing used immunoSEQ multiplex PCR; TCRdb keeps in-frame clones, though not all of them. Of approximately 240,000 clones in the sample, under 95% were seen once. The specimen sequenced was PBMCs or T cells enriched from blood (not recorded which). The receptors shown here come from a woman aged 18-30 years who had recovered from COVID-19.

The CDR3 DNA reads as TGTGCTAGTGGTTTGTCCACTCTTGAGGCTTTCTTT. It is translated as CASGLSTLEAFF. The gene calls are TRBV12-5 and TRBJ1-1, with unresolved D. CDR1 is LGHNT and CDR2 is FRNRAP in the germline V gene. CDR3 length equals 12 residues. The ends were cut back, 2 bases at V and 11 bases at J, with 12 bases in the middle.

The rearrangement links TRBV3-1 (or the pseudogene TRBV3-2) to TRBJ1-5; no clear D gene. The CDR3 length is 13 residues. V gave up 6 bases and J gave up 6 bases, with 12 bases separating them. From germline, CDR1 is LGHDT and CDR2 YNNKEL (reference sequence). As DNA, the CDR3 is TGTGCCAGCAGTAACGAGGGTTCTCAGCCCCAGCATTTT. Encoded protein: CASSNEGSQPQHF.

The chain combines TRBV28 with TRBJ1-6, with D unresolved. Trimming stripped 4 bases from V and 4 bases from J, with 5 bases between. Looked up from germline, CDR1 is MDHEN and CDR2 is SYDVKM. CDR3 length: 13 amino acids. The CDR3 here is CASSSGYNSPLHF. CDR3 bases: TGTGCCAGCAGTTCGGGGTATAATTCACCCCTCCACTTT. Full variable domain (remainder filled in from reference TRBV28 and TRBJ1-6): DVKVTQSSRYLVKRTGEKVFLECVQDMDHENMFWYRQDPGLGLRLIYFSYDVKMKEKGDIPEGYSVSREKKERFSLILESASTNQTSMYLCASSSGYNSPLHFGNGTRLTVT.

The chain couples TRBV15 to TRBJ2-7, with D possibly matching TRBD2 (6 bases). Per the germline V gene, CDR1 is LNHNV and CDR2 is YYDKDF (reference sequence). The CDR3 spans 19 residues. The germline V and J ends were trimmed by 0 bases and 4 bases, with 25 bases remaining between them. CDR3 in DNA: TGTGCCACCAGCAGAGATTCCGGCCCGGGACTCCTCCCAAAGTACGAGCAGTACTTC. Protein sequence: CATSRDSGPGLLPKYEQYF.